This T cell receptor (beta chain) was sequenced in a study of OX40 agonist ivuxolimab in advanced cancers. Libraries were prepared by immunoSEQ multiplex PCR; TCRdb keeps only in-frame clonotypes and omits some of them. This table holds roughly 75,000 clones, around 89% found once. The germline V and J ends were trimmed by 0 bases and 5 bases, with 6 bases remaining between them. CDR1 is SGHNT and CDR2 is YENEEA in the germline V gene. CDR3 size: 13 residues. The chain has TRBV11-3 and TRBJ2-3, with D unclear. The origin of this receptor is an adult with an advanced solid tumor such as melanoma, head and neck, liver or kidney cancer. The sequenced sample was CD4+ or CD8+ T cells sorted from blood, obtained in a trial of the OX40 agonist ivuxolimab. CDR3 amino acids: CASSLDVRDTQYF. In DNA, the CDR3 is TGTGCCAGCAGCTTAGATGTAAGAGATACGCAGTATTTT.